Listed below are T cell receptor beta chains from one sample, sequenced in a study of T-cell reconstitution after alpha-beta-depleted transplantation in children. TCRdb analysed the PCR reads with MiXCR anew, one entry per CDR3 protein. The sample records around 500,000 distinct CDR3 sequences, under 30% being singletons. This specimen was PBMCs, mostly from graft donor cells, taken 360 days after TCRalphabeta/CD19-depleted stem cell transplant. The receptors derive from a boy younger than two who had a stem cell transplant for acute myeloid leukemia, so the T cells may come from the graft donor. Each CDR3 is given with its conserved first and last residue. Where a row states a size, it is once, few, many or the class of an expanded clone; other rows omit it.

TRBJ1-3	TRBV20-1	few	CSASIGLSGNTIYF
TRBJ2-2	TRBV6-1	few	CASSGLPVNTGELFF
TRBJ2-7	TRBV5-1	once	CASSLGQGREQYF
TRBJ2-7	TRBV20-1	.	CSASGTGTYEQYF
TRBJ2-1	TRBV12-3/TRBV12-4	many	CASSRDRVYNEQFF
TRBJ1-5	TRBV3-1	many	CASSQDGTGYNNQPQHF
TRBJ1-6	TRBV6-1	.	CASTPGPHSPLHF
TRBJ2-6	TRBV6-1	.	CASSLRGQASSGANVLTF
TRBJ2-7	TRBV13	many	CASSPQSPRLTYEQYF
TRBJ2-1	TRBV11-2	.	CASSLSRAPLYNEQFF
TRBJ2-5	TRBV11-2	many	CASREPGRSSKETQYF
TRBJ2-2	TRBV13	once	CASSSIRDRGRSGELFF
TRBJ2-2	TRBV5-1	few	CASSLVTFTGELFF
TRBJ1-5	TRBV6-2/TRBV6-3	.	CASSYGGGWSQPQHF
TRBJ1-5	TRBV20-1	once	CSAATGRDQPQHF
TRBJ2-2	TRBV12-3/TRBV12-4	.	CASSSALSNTGELFF
TRBJ2-2	TRBV5-1	few	CASTLRQGNTGELFF
TRBJ2-2	TRBV20-1	.	CSARNQGTGELFF
TRBJ2-7	TRBV6-1	.	CASRGSPSYEQYF
TRBJ2-5	TRBV6-2/TRBV6-3	.	CASTKRTGKTQYF
TRBJ2-5	TRBV12-3/TRBV12-4	many	CASSSGTEEEETQYF
TRBJ1-5	TRBV4-2	.	CASSQDRRKDRGTHQPQHF
TRBJ2-1	TRBV6-2/TRBV6-3	.	CASREMGQGELNEQFF
TRBJ2-7	TRBV30	many	CAWSPFSSTYEQYF
TRBJ2-1	TRBV7-9	many	CAYLFGTGTGGEQFF
TRBJ2-6	TRBV6-1	few	CASSRRDRISGANVLTF
TRBJ2-2	TRBV12-3/TRBV12-4	many	CASRVAGQNTGELFF
TRBJ1-5	TRBV7-9	.	CASSTGVLRPQHF
TRBJ2-3	TRBV12-3/TRBV12-4	many	CASSWAGATDTQYF